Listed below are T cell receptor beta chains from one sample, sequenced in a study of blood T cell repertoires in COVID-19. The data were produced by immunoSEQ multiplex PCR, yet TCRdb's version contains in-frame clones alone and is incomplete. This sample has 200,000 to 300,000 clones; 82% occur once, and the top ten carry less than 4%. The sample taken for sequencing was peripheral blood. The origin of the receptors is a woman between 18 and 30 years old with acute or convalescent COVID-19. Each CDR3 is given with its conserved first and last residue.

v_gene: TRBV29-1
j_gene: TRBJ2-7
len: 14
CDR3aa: CSVGVTGGTYEQYF

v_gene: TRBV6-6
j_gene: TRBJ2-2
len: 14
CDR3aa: CASSAGDYTGELFF

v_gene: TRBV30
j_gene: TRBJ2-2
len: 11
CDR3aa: CAWIYGGELFF

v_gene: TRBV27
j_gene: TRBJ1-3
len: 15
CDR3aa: CASSGQGSSGNTIYF

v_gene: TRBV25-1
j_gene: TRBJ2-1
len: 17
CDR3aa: CASSEEVVGTGGHEQFF

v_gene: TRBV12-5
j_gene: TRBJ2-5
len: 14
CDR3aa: CASGPGTGFETQYF

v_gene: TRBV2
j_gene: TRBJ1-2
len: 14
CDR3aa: CASSEIGNLFGYTF

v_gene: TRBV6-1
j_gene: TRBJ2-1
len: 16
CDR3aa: CASSELTGGAYNEQFF

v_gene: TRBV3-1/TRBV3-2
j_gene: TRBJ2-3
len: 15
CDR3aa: CASSHQAPRRDTQYF

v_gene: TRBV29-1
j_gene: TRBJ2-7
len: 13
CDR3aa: CSAIAGVSYEQYF

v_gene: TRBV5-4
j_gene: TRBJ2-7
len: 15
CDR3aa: CASSLGGTGVDEQYF

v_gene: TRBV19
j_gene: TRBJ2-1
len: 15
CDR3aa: CASSLTGGSYNEQFF

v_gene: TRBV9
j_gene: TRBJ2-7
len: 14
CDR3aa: CASSLSMGGYEQYF

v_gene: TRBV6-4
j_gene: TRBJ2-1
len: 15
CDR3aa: CASSAQAGSRDEQFF

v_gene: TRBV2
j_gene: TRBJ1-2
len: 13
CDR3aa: CASSLPTGDGYTF

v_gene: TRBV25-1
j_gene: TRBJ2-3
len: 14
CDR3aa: CASQGLAGASTQYF

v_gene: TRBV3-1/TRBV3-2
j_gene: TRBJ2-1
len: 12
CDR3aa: CASSQASGLQFF

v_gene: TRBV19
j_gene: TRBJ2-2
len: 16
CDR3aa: CASSPTGGTGTGELFF

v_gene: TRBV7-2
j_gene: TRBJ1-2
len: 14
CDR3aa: CASSLDRGNYGYTF

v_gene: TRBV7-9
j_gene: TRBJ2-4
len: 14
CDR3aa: CASTPRLAKNIQYF

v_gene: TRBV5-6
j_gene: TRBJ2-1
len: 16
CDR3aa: CASSFPYRGSYNEQFF

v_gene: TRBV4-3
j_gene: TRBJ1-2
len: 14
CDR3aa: CASSRSLGNYGYTF

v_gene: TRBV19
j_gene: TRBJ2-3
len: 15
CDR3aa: CASSSQGALADTQYF

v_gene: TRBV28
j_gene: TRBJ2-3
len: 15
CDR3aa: CASSPGTGGTDTQYF

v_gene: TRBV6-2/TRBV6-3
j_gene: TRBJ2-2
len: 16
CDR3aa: CASSYSGSFGTGELFF

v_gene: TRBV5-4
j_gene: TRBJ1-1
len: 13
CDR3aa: CASSYDRDTEAFF

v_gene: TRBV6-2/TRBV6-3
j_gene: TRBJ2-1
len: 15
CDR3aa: CASSLFRGAYNEQFF

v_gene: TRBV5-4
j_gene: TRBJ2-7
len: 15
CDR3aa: CASSPAAGVNNEQYF

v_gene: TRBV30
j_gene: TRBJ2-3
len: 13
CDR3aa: CAWAQDGMDTQYF